This passage covers 27 T cell receptor beta chains from one sample sequenced in a study of control samples from healthy donors and cancer patients. Data came from immunoSEQ multiplex PCR; TCRdb stores just in-frame clones and leaves some out. The sample comprises 120,000 or so clones, about 89% of which are singletons, and about 40% rests with the top ten. The sample comprised blood. The receptors stem from a man aged 45-65 years in good health.

The J gene is TRBJ1-2, the V gene TRBV25-1; the D is unclear. There are 14 residues in the CDR3. V was cut by 0 bases and J by 8 bases, with 13 bases left in between. CDR1 and CDR2 from the germline V gene are MGHDK and SYGVNS. CDR3 protein: CASSEYVPSGGYTF. As DNA, the CDR3 is TGTGCCAGCAGTGAATATGTCCCGTCTGGAGGCTACACCTTC.

The J gene is TRBJ1-1, the V gene TRBV29-1, with D possibly being TRBD1 (5 bases). The germline V and J ends were trimmed by 1 base and 5 bases, with 17 bases remaining between them. CDR1 is SQVTM, CDR2 ANQGSEA, per germline. The CDR3 spans 15 residues. The CDR3 nucleotides are TGCAGCGTTGAAGGGGGCAGGGTGGAGAGGACTGAAGCTTTCTTT. Translation gives CSVEGGRVERTEAFF.

This clone occurred once. One end of the junction varies from germline; a read error may be responsible. The J gene is TRBJ1-1, the V gene TRBV10-3; D perhaps matches TRBD1 (5 bases). CDR3 length: 12 residues. Germline V gene data show CDR1 as ENHRY and CDR2 as SYGVKD. CDR3 nucleotide sequence: TGTGCCATCCATGGGGGAGACACTAAAGCTTTCTTT. It is translated as CAIHGGDTKAFF.

The rearrangement links TRBV2 to TRBJ1-1, with D possibly TRBD1 on 5 matching bases. Per germline, CDR1 SNHLY and CDR2 FYNNEI. With 11 bases removed from V and 6 bases from J, the gap between germline ends came to 19 bases. The CDR3 spans 13 residues. The CDR3 nucleotides read TGTGCCGGGTACCGGGACCCGGGGTCTGAAGCTTTCTTT. Protein product: CAGYRDPGSEAFF.

The rearrangement joins TRBV6-5 to TRBJ1-6; 7 bases align to TRBD1. V shed 6 bases and J 3 bases; nucleotides not matched to a gene: 5. Germline values: CDR1 MNHEY, CDR2 SVGAGI. The CDR3 totals 15 residues. CDR3 sequence (DNA): TGTGCCAGCAGAAAGGGACAGAGCTATAATTCACCCCTCCACTTT. This sequence encodes CASRKGQSYNSPLHF.

The chain carries TRBV11-2 and TRBJ2-3; 10 nucleotides match TRBD2. Trimming removed 1 base from V and 2 bases from J; junction bases left unmatched: 3. The germline V gene encodes CDR1 SGHAT and CDR2 FQNNGV. The CDR3 totals 16 residues. The CDR3 here is CASSLAAGGITDTQYF. The CDR3 DNA reads TGTGCCAGCAGCTTAGCAGCGGGGGGGATCACAGATACGCAGTATTTT.

V gene TRBV6-4 combines with J gene TRBJ1-1; a possible D gene is TRBD1 (6 bases). Deletions cut 2 bases from V and 5 bases from J, with 15 bases between. Germline loops: CDR1 MRHNA, CDR2 SNTAGT. The CDR3 length is 15 residues. For the CDR3, the DNA is TGTGCCAGCAGTGACACAGGGAAATGGGAGACTGAAGCTTTCTTT. Protein sequence: CASSDTGKWETEAFF.

The rearrangement joins TRBV7-6 to TRBJ2-1, with D maybe TRBD1 (6 bases). Trimming removed 5 bases from V and 5 bases from J, with 25 bases in between. Per germline, CDR1 SGHVS and CDR2 FNYEAQ. This CDR3 has 18 amino acids. CDR3 in amino acids: CASSPQTRQAATHNEQFF. In nucleotides, the CDR3 is TGTGCCAGCAGCCCCCAAACCCGACAGGCGGCCACCCACAATGAGCAGTTCTTC.

V and J are TRBV18 and TRBJ2-1, with D hard to call. The germline V gene encodes CDR1 KGHSH and CDR2 LQKENI. Between the trimmed V and J ends, which lost 4 bases and 0 bases, there was a span of 10 bases. The CDR3 sequence is 15 residues long. The chain's CDR3 is CASSLSRSSYNEQFF. CDR3 in DNA: TGTGCCAGCTCACTTTCCCGGAGCTCCTACAATGAGCAGTTCTTC.

This clone was detected once. The chain couples TRBV9 to TRBJ2-2; 8 positions agree with TRBD1. Germline V gene lookup returns CDR1 SGDLS and CDR2 YYNGEE. J was trimmed by 4 bases and V by 1 base; bases with no gene match: 3. The CDR3 covers 15 residues. CDR3 region: CASSVITGGTGELFF. The CDR3 DNA is TGTGCCAGCAGCGTAATCACAGGGGGCACCGGGGAGCTGTTTTTT.

This chain links TRBV15 with TRBJ2-3, with TRBD2 matching over 10 bases. Germline V gives CDR1 LNHNV, CDR2 YYDKDF (reference sequence). The junction had 9 bases not matched to a gene; V was cut back by 4 bases and J by 2 bases. The CDR3 length is 17 residues. The CDR3 here is CATSKMGSGGSTDTQYF. DNA of the CDR3: TGTGCCACCAGCAAAATGGGTAGCGGGGGGTCCACAGATACGCAGTATTTT.

This chain connects TRBV2 to TRBJ1-2; no reliable D call. The V gene's germline CDR1 is SNHLY and CDR2 FYNNEI. This CDR3 has 13 amino acids. Deletions cut 2 bases from V and 8 bases from J, with 12 bases between. The CDR3 spells CASSESPGGGYTF. The CDR3 region has the DNA TGTGCCAGCAGTGAAAGCCCCGGTGGGGGCTACACCTTC.

The chain couples TRBV10-3 to TRBJ1-3; TRBD1 matches 9 bases. Trimming at V came to 7 bases and at J to 1 base, leaving 8 bases not matched to a gene. The CDR3 is 16 residues long. The germline V gene encodes CDR1 ENHRY and CDR2 SYGVKD. CDR3 DNA: TGTGCCATCACAGCCGGGACAGGGACGTCTGGAAACACCATATATTTT. It encodes CAITAGTGTSGNTIYF.

V usage is TRBV18 and J usage is TRBJ1-2, with 7 bases fitting TRBD1. Losses at the gene ends were 3 bases for V and 4 bases for J; bases not matched to a gene: 11. This CDR3 has 16 residues. The germline V gene has CDR1 KGHSH and CDR2 LQKENI. Here the CDR3 DNA reads TGTGCCAGCTCACCCCCAGGGGGGGCAAGCGGCTATGGCTACACCTTC. This gives the protein CASSPPGGASGYGYTF.

The chain couples TRBV10-3 to TRBJ1-2; the D gene is possibly TRBD1 (5 bases). V was trimmed by 8 bases and J by 0 bases, leaving 16 bases between them. The CDR3 runs to 15 residues. Germline CDR1 reads ENHRY; CDR2 reads SYGVKD. CDR3 DNA sequence: TGTGCCATCGGGACTCAACAGGAGACTAACTATGGCTACACCTTC. It encodes CAIGTQQETNYGYTF.

This chain joins TRBV5-1 and TRBJ2-3; possibly TRBD1 for D (6 bases). CDR3 length: 15 amino acids. Trimming stripped 1 base from V and 1 base from J, with 10 bases between. Per the germline V gene, CDR1 is SGHRS and CDR2 is YFSETQ. The CDR3 spells CASSLTGHGTDTQYF. CDR3 nucleotide sequence: TGCGCCAGCAGCTTGACGGGACACGGCACAGATACGCAGTATTTT. Drawing the rest from reference TRBV5-1 and TRBJ2-3, the complete variable domain is KAGVTQTPRYLIKTRGQQVTLSCSPISGHRSVSWYQQTPGQGLQFLFEYFSETQRNKGNFPGRFSGRQFSNSRSEMNVSTLELGDSALYLCASSLTGHGTDTQYFGPGTRLTVL.

The V call is TRBV2, the J call TRBJ1-5; no firm D call. Trimming removed 2 bases at V and 5 bases at J, with 7 bases between. CDR1 and CDR2 from the germline V gene are SNHLY and FYNNEI. There are 13 residues in the CDR3. CDR3 in amino acids: CASSEQRDQPQHF. CDR3 nucleotide sequence: TGTGCCAGCAGTGAACAGCGTGATCAGCCCCAGCATTTT.

The rearrangement joins TRBV10-3 to TRBJ2-7, with D perhaps matching TRBD1 (6 bases). Trimming removed 5 bases from V and 3 bases from J, with 11 bases in between. This CDR3 has 13 residues. From germline, CDR1 is ENHRY and CDR2 SYGVKD. The CDR3, as DNA: TGTGCCATCAGTCGGGACACCGGCTACGAGCAGTACTTC. Amino acids: CAISRDTGYEQYF.

This clone showed up just once. The rearrangement uses TRBV7-2 and TRBJ1-2; D may be TRBD1 (6 bases). The germline V gene has CDR1 SGHTA and CDR2 FQGNSA. This CDR3 comprises 14 residues. Trimming took 3 bases from V and 2 from J, leaving 10 bases between them. CDR3 sequence (DNA): TGTGCCAGCAGCTTTACAACAGGGAACTATGGCTACACCTTC. Amino acid sequence: CASSFTTGNYGYTF. Complete variable domain (other parts from reference TRBV7-2 and TRBJ1-2): GAGVSQSPSNKVTEKGKDVELRCDPISGHTALYWYRQSLGQGLEFLIYFQGNSAPDKSGLPSDRFSAERTGGSVSTLTIQRTQQEDSAVYLCASSFTTGNYGYTFGSGTRLTVV.

The chain employs TRBV3-1 (or the pseudogene TRBV3-2) and TRBJ2-7; no firm D call. Germline V gene lookup returns CDR1 LGHDT and CDR2 YNNKEL (reference sequence). The CDR3 is 15 amino acids. V gave up 0 bases and J gave up 3 bases, with 12 bases separating them. The CDR3 coding sequence is TGTGCCAGCAGCCAAGAGAAGACTCCCGTCTACGAGCAGTACTTC. Its translation is CASSQEKTPVYEQYF.

The chain combines TRBV4-1 with TRBJ2-1; D is undetermined. Germline V gene sequence: CDR1 MGHRA, CDR2 YSYEKL. The V end lost 2 bases, the J end lost 0 bases, and 11 bases lay between the germline ends. The CDR3 runs to 16 residues. The CDR3: CASSQPRMSSYNEQFF. In DNA, the CDR3 is TGCGCCAGCAGCCAACCCAGGATGAGCTCCTACAATGAGCAGTTCTTC.

This chain connects TRBV7-2 to TRBJ1-2; D may be TRBD1 (5 bases). The ends were cut back, 3 bases at V and 4 bases at J, with 12 bases in the middle. Germline V gene data show CDR1 as SGHTA and CDR2 as FQGNSA. This CDR3 comprises 14 residues. This CDR3 reads CASSFQSGGYGYTF. The CDR3 DNA is TGTGCCAGCAGCTTTCAGTCCGGGGGCTATGGCTACACCTTC.

The rearrangement joins TRBV9 to TRBJ2-4; 8 bases align to TRBD1. CDR1 SGDLS and CDR2 YYNGEE come from the germline V gene. This CDR3 has 14 amino acids. V was clipped by 0 bases and J by 6 bases; unmatched bases: 2. The CDR3 here is CASSVATGGNIQYF. The CDR3 DNA reads TGTGCCAGCAGCGTAGCTACAGGGGGAAACATTCAGTACTTC.

The chain combines TRBV4-1 with TRBJ2-1, with 7 bases matching TRBD2. CDR3 length equals 14 residues. Per the germline V gene, CDR1 is MGHRA and CDR2 is YSYEKL. After removal of 10 bases from V and 8 bases from J, the junction contained 14 bases not matched to a gene. CDR3 in amino acids: CATGVGWGGDEQFF. In DNA form, the CDR3 reads TGCGCCACGGGCGTTGGGTGGGGAGGGGATGAGCAGTTCTTC.

This chain joins TRBV5-6 and TRBJ1-5; no clear D gene. Per germline, CDR1 SGHDT and CDR2 YYEEEE. This CDR3 comprises 12 residues. The V and J ends lost 0 bases and 5 bases respectively, with 3 bases between them. The CDR3 region has the DNA TGTGCCAGCAGCTTGGGCTATCAGCCCCAGCATTTT. Protein: CASSLGYQPQHF.

The rearrangement links TRBV5-1 to TRBJ1-1; 10 bases line up with TRBD1. This CDR3 is 14 amino acids long. Germline CDR1 reads SGHRS; CDR2 reads YFSETQ. V shed 3 bases and J 3 bases; nucleotides not matched to a gene: 2. In DNA, the CDR3 is TGCGCCAGCAGCTGGGGGACAGGGGACACTGAAGCTTTCTTT. Its translation is CASSWGTGDTEAFF.

This rearrangement joins TRBV21-1 to TRBJ2-2; the D call of TRBD2 is as the table states it, not checked on the DNA. TRBV21-1 is described as a pseudogene. CDR3 length: 15 residues. CDR3 bases: TGTGCCACTCACCGCGGAGCGGGGGTTACCGGGGAGCTGTTTTTT. It translates to CATHRGAGVTGELFF.